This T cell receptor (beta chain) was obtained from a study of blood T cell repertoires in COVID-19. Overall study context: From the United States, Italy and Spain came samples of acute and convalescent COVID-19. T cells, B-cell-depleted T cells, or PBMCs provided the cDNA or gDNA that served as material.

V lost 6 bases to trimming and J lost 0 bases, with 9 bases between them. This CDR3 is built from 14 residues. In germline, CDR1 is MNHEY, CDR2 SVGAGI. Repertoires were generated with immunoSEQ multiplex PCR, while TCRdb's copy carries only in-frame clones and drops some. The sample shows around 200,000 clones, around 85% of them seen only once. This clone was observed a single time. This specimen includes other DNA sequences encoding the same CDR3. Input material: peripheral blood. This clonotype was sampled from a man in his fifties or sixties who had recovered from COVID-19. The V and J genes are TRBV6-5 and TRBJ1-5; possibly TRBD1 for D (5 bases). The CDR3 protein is CASSSRDSNQPQHF. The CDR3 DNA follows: TGTGCCAGCAGCAGCAGGGATAGCAATCAGCCCCAGCATTTT.